One sample yielded the 32 T cell receptor beta chains listed below, sequenced in a study of HIV-infected patients and healthy controls. cDNA was made from about 480 ng RNA using alpha and beta constant primers. Separate chain-specific third strand synthesis with multiplexing indices produced the alpha and beta libraries. One entry per CDR3 protein, called by TCRdb with MiXCR from the 5' RACE reads. The table lists almost 25,000 distinct CDR3 sequences, under 9% of them singletons. The repertoire came from unfractionated whole blood and reflected all unsorted peripheral T cells. Sequences were obtained from blood. The origin of the receptors is an adult in good health.

This clonotype has a count of ten or more. The chain recombines TRBV25-1 with TRBJ2-2; D is unclear. The CDR3 is made up of 14 amino acids. Germline CDR1 reads MGHDK; CDR2 reads SYGVNS. V lost 1 base, J lost 1 base, and 4 bases lay in between. Written as DNA, the CDR3 is TGTGCCAGCAGTGAATTTTTGAACACCGGGGAGCTGTTTTTT. Residues: CASSEFLNTGELFF.

Judged by abundance, this clonotype is medium-sized. The chain couples TRBV4-3 to TRBJ2-5; weak D call: TRBD2 (6 bases). The germline V gene has CDR1 LGHNA and CDR2 YSLEER. The CDR3 sequence is 15 residues long. The germline V and J ends were trimmed by 1 base and 1 base, with 10 bases remaining between them. CDR3 DNA sequence: TGCGCCAGCAGCCAAGTTGGCGGGGTCCAAGAGACCCAGTACTTC. Amino acid sequence: CASSQVGGVQETQYF.

This clonotype was detected ten times or more. The chain employs TRBV6-6 and TRBJ1-1; 11 bases align to TRBD1. V was pared by 6 bases and J by 1 base, with 10 bases of the junction left unmatched. The V gene's germline CDR1 is MNHNY and CDR2 SVGAGI (reference sequence). The CDR3 totals 17 residues. CDR3 region: CASRFPGQGVWNTEAFF. The CDR3 region has the DNA TGTGCCAGCAGGTTCCCGGGACAGGGGGTTTGGAACACTGAAGCTTTCTTT.

The chain is built from TRBV5-5 and TRBJ2-3; 8 bases line up with TRBD1. CDR1 SGHKS and CDR2 YYEKEE come from the germline V gene (reference sequence). Unmatched junction bases numbered 4, after V lost 5 bases and J lost 2 bases. The CDR3 runs to 14 residues. The CDR3 protein is CASRRTGITDTQYF. The CDR3 nucleotides read TGTGCCAGCAGAAGGACAGGGATCACAGATACGCAGTATTTT.

This clonotype was recorded at least ten times. The chain uses TRBV28 and TRBJ1-2; unclear D gene. The CDR3 loop spans 13 amino acids. From germline, CDR1 is MDHEN and CDR2 SYDVKM. Trimming stripped 7 bases from V and 4 bases from J, with 13 bases between. The chain's CDR3 is CASKLDGPYGYTF. CDR3 in DNA: TGTGCCAGCAAGTTGGACGGACCCTATGGCTACACCTTC.

V is TRBV7-2 and J is TRBJ1-3; D not resolved. Germline CDR1 and CDR2: SGHTA and FQGNSA. Deletions cut 8 bases from V and 3 bases from J, with 11 bases between. The CDR3 extends over 13 amino acids. In nucleotides, the CDR3 is TGTGCCAGCCTGGGTCGATATGGAAACACCATATATTTT. It encodes CASLGRYGNTIYF.

This clonotype was detected many times. CDR3 bases: TGTGCCGCGACAGGGGACGCTGGAAACACCATATATTTT. Translating it yields CAATGDAGNTIYF. This chain links TRBV6-5 with TRBJ1-3, with TRBD1 matching over 8 bases. V lost 11 bases to trimming and J lost 2 bases; unmatched junction nucleotides: 5. CDR1 MNHEY and CDR2 SVGAGI come from the germline V gene. There are 13 residues in the CDR3.

This clonotype was found many times. The chain joins TRBV4-1 to TRBJ1-5; 9 nucleotides match TRBD1. V dropped 0 bases and J dropped 5; count of bases not matched to a gene: 8. The CDR3 runs 17 residues. Germline V gene lookup returns CDR1 MGHRA and CDR2 YSYEKL. DNA of the CDR3: TGCGCCAGCAGCCAAGACTCCGGGACAGGGTCGGATCAGCCCCAGCATTTT. This sequence encodes CASSQDSGTGSDQPQHF.

V and J are TRBV6-5 and TRBJ2-5; TRBD2 agrees at 7 bases. Germline V gene lookup returns CDR1 MNHEY and CDR2 SVGAGI. V was clipped by 5 bases and J by 4 bases; unmatched bases: 7. The length of the CDR3 is 14 residues. For the CDR3, the DNA is TGTGCCAGCAGTGCCGGGACTACCATAGAGACCCAGTACTTC. It translates to CASSAGTTIETQYF.

In its sample, this clonotype was seen a few times. The chain uses TRBV28 and TRBJ2-3; 9 nucleotides align to TRBD1. Losses at the gene ends were 6 bases for V and 6 bases for J; bases not matched to a gene: 4. The CDR3 loop spans 13 amino acids. Germline values: CDR1 MDHEN, CDR2 SYDVKM. The CDR3 DNA sequence: TGTGCCAGCAGGGGACAGGGTGTTGATACGCAGTATTTT. Amino acids: CASRGQGVDTQYF.

The rearrangement uses TRBV7-6 and TRBJ2-7, with D possibly called TRBD1 or TRBD2 (6 bases each). Germline V lookup: CDR1 SGHVS, CDR2 FNYEAQ. Trimming removed 1 base from V and 1 base from J, with 11 bases in between. The CDR3 is 15 residues long. CDR3 protein: CASSLEVGGSYEQYF. CDR3 nucleotides: TGTGCCAGCAGCTTAGAGGTAGGGGGGTCCTACGAGCAGTACTTC. Filled out from reference TRBV7-6 and TRBJ2-7, the complete variable domain reads GAGVSQSPRYKVTKRGQDVALRCDPISGHVSLYWYRQALGQGPEFLTYFNYEAQQDKSGLPNDRFSAERPEGSISTLTIQRTEQRDSAMYRCASSLEVGGSYEQYFGPGTRLTVT.

This clonotype was observed many times. CDR3 bases: TGTGCCAGCAGCCCGCAAGGGGCTTACACTGAAGCTTTCTTT. It codes for CASSPQGAYTEAFF. The rearrangement uses TRBV7-8 and TRBJ1-1, with a possible D match to TRBD1 (5 bases). This CDR3 spans 14 amino acids. Deletions cut 5 bases from V and 3 bases from J, with 13 bases between. CDR1 SGHVS and CDR2 FQNEAQ come from the germline V gene. The whole variable domain, filled in from reference TRBV7-8 and TRBJ1-1, reads GAGVSQSPRYKVAKRGQDVALRCDPISGHVSLFWYQQALGQGPEFLTYFQNEAQLDKSGLPSDRFFAERPEGSVSTLKIQRTQQEDSAVYLCASSPQGAYTEAFFGQGTRLTVV.

This clonotype occurred many times. The chain recombines TRBV30 with TRBJ2-3; no reliable D call. V was clipped by 3 bases and J by 5 bases, with 15 bases between them. Germline assignment: CDR1 GTSNPN and CDR2 SVGIG (reference sequence). The CDR3 has 14 amino acids. CDR3 region: CAWSLSWMRDTQYF. The CDR3 nucleotides are TGTGCCTGGAGCCTCTCTTGGATGAGAGATACGCAGTATTTT.

This clonotype was detected many times. V is TRBV7-6 and J is TRBJ2-3; 7 bases agree with TRBD1. Germline V CDR1 and CDR2: SGHVS, FNYEAQ. The CDR3 runs 18 residues. The V gene end was trimmed by 1 base and the J gene end by 2 bases; junction bases not matched to a gene: 12. This CDR3 is CASSLGPLTGTLTDTQYF. CDR3 nucleotide sequence: TGTGCCAGCAGCTTAGGCCCCCTGACAGGGACGCTCACAGATACGCAGTATTTT.

At least ten counts were recorded for this clonotype. This chain links TRBV20-1 with TRBJ2-3; 8 nucleotides align to TRBD2. V shed 5 bases and J 2 bases; nucleotides not matched to a gene: 6. The CDR3 spans 14 residues. Germline assignment: CDR1 DFQATT and CDR2 SNEGSKA (reference sequence). DNA of the CDR3: TGCAGTGCTCAACGGGGGGGCCCCACAGATACGCAGTATTTT. This encodes CSAQRGGPTDTQYF.

This clonotype has ten or more counts. This sequence joins TRBV7-2 and TRBJ2-7, with D tentatively TRBD2 (6 bases). The CDR3 has 15 residues. Trimming pared 4 bases from V and 7 bases from J, leaving 20 bases between. Germline V gene sequence: CDR1 SGHTA, CDR2 FQGNSA. The CDR3 loop reads CASSSKGLQLREQYF. As DNA, the CDR3 is TGTGCCAGCAGCTCCAAGGGACTCCAGTTGCGGGAGCAGTACTTC.

This clonotype has ten or more counts. The V gene is TRBV28, the J gene TRBJ2-2; 14 bases are a match to TRBD2. Germline-derived CDR1 and CDR2 are MDHEN and SYDVKM. The CDR3 loop spans 21 amino acids. The V and J ends lost 4 bases and 2 bases, in that order; junction bases with no gene match: 15. CDR3 protein: CASSSHGTGTSGGLNTGELFF. CDR3 in DNA: TGTGCCAGCAGTTCCCATGGGACGGGGACTAGCGGGGGCCTTAACACCGGGGAGCTGTTTTTT.

The rearrangement uses TRBV29-1 and TRBJ2-5, with TRBD1 matching 9 bases. Germline CDR1 is SQVTM and CDR2 is ANQGSEA. The CDR3 is made up of 14 amino acids. V trimming: 3 bases; J trimming: 5 bases; junction bases outside the gene matches: 7. Here the CDR3 reads CSVDTTGGRETQYF. In DNA form, the CDR3 reads TGCAGCGTTGACACGACAGGGGGACGTGAGACCCAGTACTTC.

Ten or more counts support this clonotype. CDR3 sequence: CASSLELAGYYTDTQYF. DNA for the CDR3: TGCGCCAGCAGCTTGGAACTAGCGGGTTACTACACAGATACGCAGTATTTT. This sequence joins TRBV5-1 and TRBJ2-3; 9 bases line up with TRBD2. Germline-derived CDR1 and CDR2 are SGHRS and YFSETQ. The CDR3 sequence is 17 residues long. J was trimmed by 2 bases and V by 0 bases; bases with no gene match: 7.

The table lists this clonotype with many counts. The V and J genes are TRBV7-8 and TRBJ2-3; 7 bases fit TRBD2. The CDR3 is 15 amino acids. The trim removed 0 bases at V and 2 bases at J, leaving 2 bases unmatched. CDR1 SGHVS and CDR2 FQNEAQ come from the germline V gene. As DNA, the CDR3 is TGTGCCAGCAGCTTAGCCGGGGGGTTCACAGATACGCAGTATTTT. It codes for CASSLAGGFTDTQYF.

This clonotype came up many times. The V call is TRBV11-3, the J call TRBJ2-3; a possible D gene is TRBD1 (5 bases). The germline V gene encodes CDR1 SGHNT and CDR2 YENEEA. The V gene lost 5 bases and the J gene lost 0 bases, with 12 bases spanning the gap. The CDR3 contains 15 residues. CDR3 protein: CASSAMDTSTDTQYF. CDR3 sequence (DNA): TGTGCCAGCAGCGCCATGGACACTAGCACAGATACGCAGTATTTT.

In nucleotides, the CDR3 is TGTGCCACCCGACAGGGGAGTAGGCGAATACCCCTCCACTTT. Translation: CATRQGSRRIPLHF. The chain carries TRBV28 and TRBJ1-6; TRBD1 matches 8 bases. The CDR3 contains 14 residues. Germline trimming cut 10 bases from V and 12 bases from J; bases unmatched to any gene: 14. Germline V gives CDR1 MDHEN, CDR2 SYDVKM. Full variable domain (outside the CDR3, taken from reference TRBV28 and TRBJ1-6): DVKVTQSSRYLVKRTGEKVFLECVQDMDHENMFWYRQDPGLGLRLIYFSYDVKMKEKGDIPEGYSVSREKKERFSLILESASTNQTSMYLCATRQGSRRIPLHFGNGTRLTVT.

As regards this clonotype: One junction end does not reproduce the germline sequence, and a read error may be involved. This chain uses TRBV20-1 with TRBJ2-4; 7 nucleotides line up with TRBD1. Looked up from germline, CDR1 is DFQATT and CDR2 is SNEGSKA (reference sequence). This CDR3 region has 10 residues. This CDR3 reads CSAPRQGIDF. The CDR3 nucleotides are TGCAGTGCTCCACGACAGGGAATCGACTTC.

The V gene is TRBV28, the J gene TRBJ2-7; either TRBD1 or TRBD2 may fit D (6 bases each). V was pared by 5 bases and J by 3 bases, with 14 bases between. The CDR3 contains 14 residues. CDR1 and CDR2 (germline): MDHEN, SYDVKM. The CDR3 region is CASSGRDTVYEQYF. The CDR3 bases are TGTGCCAGCAGTGGGCGGGACACCGTCTACGAGCAGTACTTC.

This clonotype was seen at least ten times. The rearrangement links TRBV2 to TRBJ1-5; possibly TRBD1 for D (6 bases). The CDR3 is 14 residues long. V was clipped by 6 bases and J by 6 bases, with 15 bases between them. Germline values: CDR1 SNHLY, CDR2 FYNNEI. The CDR3 loop reads CASSTDRSGQPQHF. The CDR3 DNA sequence: TGTGCCAGCAGCACGGACAGATCGGGTCAGCCCCAGCATTTT.

Many counts were recorded for this clonotype. The chain employs TRBV5-1 and TRBJ2-1; tentative D call: TRBD1 (5 bases). V lost 1 base and J lost 2, with 10 bases in between. The CDR3 loop spans 15 amino acids. The germline gives CDR1 SGHRS, CDR2 YFSETQ. For the CDR3, the DNA is TGCGCCAGCAGCTTGTCCCGGACAACCTACAATGAGCAGTTCTTC. Protein: CASSLSRTTYNEQFF. The full variable domain, completed using reference TRBV5-1 and TRBJ2-1, is KAGVTQTPRYLIKTRGQQVTLSCSPISGHRSVSWYQQTPGQGLQFLFEYFSETQRNKGNFPGRFSGRQFSNSRSEMNVSTLELGDSALYLCASSLSRTTYNEQFFGPGTRLTVL.

V gene TRBV18 combines with J gene TRBJ1-5; maybe TRBD1 (5 bases). V dropped 8 bases and J dropped 0 bases, with 11 bases sitting between them. From germline, CDR1 is KGHSH and CDR2 LQKENI. This CDR3 comprises 14 residues. Written as DNA, the CDR3 is TGTGCCAGCGCTGTGCAGGGTAGCAATCAGCCCCAGCATTTT. Its protein product is CASAVQGSNQPQHF.

At least ten counts were recorded for this clonotype. The gene calls are TRBV10-3 and TRBJ2-3; 9 nucleotides align to TRBD2. The germline V gene encodes CDR1 ENHRY and CDR2 SYGVKD. The junction had 9 bases not matched to a gene; V was cut back by 3 bases and J by 5 bases. This CDR3 comprises 16 residues. CDR3 coding DNA: TGTGCCATCAGTGAACCTATGCGGGGGGGAGGAGATACGCAGTATTTT. It translates to CAISEPMRGGGDTQYF.

This clonotype was seen repeatedly, ten times or more. The V gene is TRBV5-1, the J gene TRBJ1-3, with D maybe TRBD1 (5 bases). In germline, CDR1 is SGHRS, CDR2 YFSETQ. Trimming pared 4 bases from V and 0 bases from J, leaving 14 bases between. This CDR3 has 16 residues. The CDR3 DNA sequence: TGCGCCAGCAGCGCCCTCGGGGCCAGCTCTGGAAACACCATATATTTT. Residues: CASSALGASSGNTIYF.

With regard to this clonotype: A read error may account for a junction end that differs from germline. The rearrangement joins TRBV6-6 to TRBJ2-7, with D tentatively TRBD2 (6 bases). The germline CDR1 and CDR2 sequences are MNHNY and SVGAGI (reference sequence). This CDR3 is built from 13 residues. In DNA, the CDR3 is TGTGCCAGCAGTCGGGACTCTCCCTACGAGCACTACTTC. Translating gives CASSRDSPYEHYF.

This clonotype occurred many times. The chain is built from TRBV20-1 and TRBJ1-4, with 9 bases lining up with TRBD1. This CDR3 spans 13 amino acids. V was pared by 7 bases and J by 7 bases, with 7 bases of the junction left unmatched. CDR1 is DFQATT and CDR2 is SNEGSKA in the germline V gene (reference sequence). CDR3 sequence: CSVGQGGGEKLFF. The CDR3 nucleotides are TGCAGTGTGGGACAGGGCGGAGGTGAAAAACTGTTTTTT.

This clonotype has a count of ten or more. The chain employs TRBV5-6 and TRBJ2-6, with no clear D. Germline values: CDR1 SGHDT, CDR2 YYEEEE. The CDR3 consists of 16 residues. V gave up 2 bases and J gave up 0 bases, with 9 bases separating them. In DNA form, the CDR3 reads TGTGCCAGCAGCTTCCCTAGGAGCTCTGGGGCCAACGTCCTGACTTTC. Translating gives CASSFPRSSGANVLTF.